This passage covers 32 T cell receptor beta chains from one sample sequenced in a study of identical twins. Using its own MiXCR run on the 5' RACE reads, TCRdb lists one record per CDR3 protein. The data hold over 500,000 distinct CDR3 sequences, with approximately 22% observed a single time. These data also featured in a second study, about T cells expressing NK-cell markers.

The sequencing sample was made of CD4+ T cells sorted from blood. The receptors were gathered from a woman under 30 in good health.

This clonotype occurred a few times. The chain links TRBV5-4 to TRBJ2-3; 9 nucleotides align to TRBD1. The junction had 4 bases not matched to a gene; V was cut back by 4 bases and J by 4 bases. The CDR3 consists of 14 residues. Germline lookup yields CDR1 SGHNT and CDR2 YYREEE (reference sequence). The CDR3 coding sequence is TGTGCCAGCAGCCGGGACAGGGCCGCAGATACGCAGTATTTT. This translates into CASSRDRAADTQYF. Full variable domain (missing parts from reference TRBV5-4 and TRBJ2-3): ETGVTQSPTHLIKTRGQQVTLRCSSQSGHNTVSWYQQALGQGPQFIFQYYREEENGRGNFPPRFSGLQFPNYSSELNVNALELDDSALYLCASSRDRAADTQYFGPGTRLTVL.

This clonotype was seen only once. The chain has TRBV9 and TRBJ2-1, with TRBD1 matching over 10 bases. CDR1 and CDR2 from the germline V gene are SGDLS and YYNGEE. CDR3 length equals 15 residues. With 3 bases clipped from V and 2 bases from J, the junction kept 2 bases outside the gene matches. In DNA, the CDR3 is TGTGCCAGCAGCGGGGGGACAGGGGCCTACAATGAGCAGTTCTTC. It encodes CASSGGTGAYNEQFF. Using reference TRBV9 and TRBJ2-1 for the parts outside the CDR3, the full variable domain is DSGVTQTPKHLITATGQRVTLRCSPRSGDLSVYWYQQSLDQGLQFLIQYYNGEERAKGNILERFSAQQFPDLHSELNLSSLELGDSALYFCASSGGTGAYNEQFFGPGTRLTVL.

V usage is TRBV10-3 and J usage is TRBJ2-3; D uncertain. This CDR3 has 15 residues. CDR1 and CDR2 from the germline V gene are ENHRY and SYGVKD. Trimming removed 4 bases from V and 1 base from J, with 12 bases in between. The CDR3 nucleotides read TGTGCCATCAGTGGGTCTGGTGGACGCACAGATACGCAGTATTTT. It specifies CAISGSGGRTDTQYF.

V and J are TRBV20-1 and TRBJ2-1; D gene ambiguous. V lost 3 bases, J lost 3 bases, and 9 bases lay in between. This CDR3 spans 13 amino acids. The V gene's germline CDR1 is DFQATT and CDR2 SNEGSKA (reference sequence). The CDR3 region is CSASPPGYNEQFF. CDR3 coding DNA: TGCAGTGCTAGCCCCCCGGGCTACAATGAGCAGTTCTTC.

The chain joins TRBV4-1 to TRBJ1-1, with D uncertain. The V gene's germline CDR1 is MGHRA and CDR2 YSYEKL. V dropped 0 bases and J dropped 7 bases, with 15 bases sitting between them. The CDR3 sequence is 15 residues long. The CDR3 protein is CASSQDYSVRNEAFF. The DNA for the CDR3 is TGCGCCAGCAGCCAAGATTACTCAGTTCGCAATGAAGCTTTCTTT.

This rearrangement joins TRBV20-1 to TRBJ2-5, with D maybe TRBD2 (5 bases). Germline V gives CDR1 DFQATT, CDR2 SNEGSKA (reference sequence). V was clipped by 3 bases and J by 7 bases, with 18 bases between them. The CDR3 extends over 14 amino acids. CDR3 DNA: TGCAGTGCTAGGTCCACGATCTCCCGGGGGACCCAGTACTTC. This translates into CSARSTISRGTQYF.

CDR3 in amino acids: CASSLEGGNQPQHF. CDR3 nucleotide sequence: TGTGCCAGCAGCTTAGAAGGTGGGAATCAGCCCCAGCATTTT. The genes are TRBV7-9 and TRBJ1-5; D remains unclear. Germline CDR1 SEHNR, CDR2 FQNEAQ (reference sequence). The CDR3 is 14 amino acids. With 1 base removed from V and 4 bases from J, the gap between germline ends came to 8 bases.

Only a few counts were recorded for this clonotype. The junction shows a germline mismatch at one end, possibly a read error. The chain recombines TRBV5-5 with TRBJ1-1; no clear D. The CDR3 totals 14 residues. Looked up from germline, CDR1 is SGHKS and CDR2 is YYEKEE (reference sequence). The chain's CDR3 is CASSPAGTNAEAFF. CDR3 sequence (DNA): TGTGCCAGCTCCCCGGCCGGCACGAACGCTGAAGCTTTCTTT.

The chain joins TRBV18 to TRBJ1-1; D is perhaps TRBD1 (5 bases). V lost 2 bases and J lost 4, with 8 bases in between. This CDR3 spans 13 amino acids. Germline CDR1 reads KGHSH; CDR2 reads LQKENI. CDR3 sequence: CASSPITGTEAFF. The CDR3 DNA is TGTGCCAGCTCACCAATAACAGGCACTGAAGCTTTCTTT.

The chain has TRBV7-2 and TRBJ2-1; D may be TRBD2 (5 bases). The germline CDR1 and CDR2 sequences are SGHTA and FQGNSA. Trimming removed 5 bases from V and 7 bases from J, with 15 bases in between. The CDR3 has 14 amino acids. The CDR3 DNA is TGTGCCAGCAGCCTCCTCGGACGCGGGAATGAGCAGTTCTTC. It encodes CASSLLGRGNEQFF.

This clonotype has a single count. V and J are TRBV12-3 or TRBV12-4 and TRBJ2-7; D not resolved. Trimming shortened V by 6 bases and J by 3 bases, and 15 bases separated the two germline ends. The CDR3 totals 14 residues. The CDR3 sequence: CASSSPTVGYEQYF. The CDR3 DNA reads TGTGCCAGCAGCTCCCCCACCGTCGGCTACGAGCAGTACTTC.

This clonotype was seen a handful of times. The chain joins TRBV20-1 to TRBJ1-1; perhaps TRBD1 as D (6 bases). CDR3 size: 14 residues. Trimming left V 6 bases short and J 0 bases short, with 14 bases between. The germline gives CDR1 DFQATT, CDR2 SNEGSKA (reference sequence). CDR3 DNA: TGCAGTGCCCCAACCGAGGGGGTGAACACTGAAGCTTTCTTT. It yields the protein CSAPTEGVNTEAFF.

This clonotype has at least ten counts. The chain is built from TRBV20-1 and TRBJ2-5; possibly TRBD1 for D (7 bases). V lost 6 bases and J lost 5, with 19 bases in between. Germline V gives CDR1 DFQATT, CDR2 SNEGSKA (reference sequence). The CDR3 spans 14 residues. In DNA form, the CDR3 reads TGCAGTGCCAAACACTCAGGGGGGAGGGAGACCCAGTACTTC. Residues: CSAKHSGGRETQYF.

The V gene is TRBV12-3 or TRBV12-4, the J gene TRBJ2-7; no firm D call. Trimming removed 1 base at V and 2 bases at J, with 9 bases between. The CDR3 is 14 amino acids. CDR3: CASSLGDGPYEQYF. The CDR3 DNA is TGTGCCAGCAGTTTAGGCGACGGGCCCTACGAGCAGTACTTC.

A few counts support this clonotype. This chain connects TRBV12-3 or TRBV12-4 to TRBJ1-5; weak D call: TRBD1 (6 bases). Trimming took off 4 bases at V and 9 bases at J, with 13 bases between the two ends. This CDR3 has 13 amino acids. CDR3 coding DNA: TGTGCCAGCAGTTATACAGGGTTGGGGCCCCAGCATTTT. Translated: CASSYTGLGPQHF.

This clonotype was seen a few times. The chain has TRBV5-1 and TRBJ2-7, with TRBD1 identical over 11 bases. V lost 4 bases to trimming and J lost 2 bases; unmatched junction nucleotides: 11. The germline CDR1 and CDR2 sequences are SGHRS and YFSETQ. The CDR3 loop spans 17 amino acids. CDR3 in amino acids: CASSPRTGGGRAYEQYF. The CDR3, as DNA: TGCGCCAGCAGCCCGCGGACAGGGGGCGGTAGGGCCTACGAGCAGTACTTC.

This clonotype was observed a few times. This chain links TRBV19 with TRBJ2-1, with TRBD2 matching over 11 bases. Looked up from germline, CDR1 is LNHDA and CDR2 is SQIVND (reference sequence). This CDR3 has 13 amino acids. The V segment lost 6 bases and the J segment 9 bases; nucleotides outside the gene matches: 4. CDR3 nucleotide sequence: TGTGCCAGTAGCCCGGGACTAGCGGTTGAGCAGTTCTTC. Encoded protein: CASSPGLAVEQFF.

This chain connects TRBV15 to TRBJ2-5, with 8 positions matching TRBD1. This CDR3 spans 14 amino acids. The germline V gene has CDR1 LNHNV and CDR2 YYDKDF (reference sequence). The V gene end was trimmed by 5 bases and the J gene end by 5 bases; junction bases not matched to a gene: 7. CDR3 nucleotides: TGTGCCACCAGCGTTGGACAGGGCTGGGAGACCCAGTACTTC. The encoded protein is CATSVGQGWETQYF.

V usage is TRBV5-6 and J usage is TRBJ2-1; D may be TRBD2 (5 bases). Germline assignment: CDR1 SGHDT and CDR2 YYEEEE. V lost 4 bases, J lost 10 bases, and 15 bases lay in between. The CDR3 loop spans 13 amino acids. The DNA of the CDR3 is TGTGCCAGCAGCCTCGGCGGACTGCTCGAGCAGTTCTTC. It encodes CASSLGGLLEQFF.

V usage is TRBV28 and J usage is TRBJ1-1; 9 nucleotides line up with TRBD1. CDR1 is MDHEN, CDR2 SYDVKM, per germline. The CDR3 extends over 19 amino acids. The V and J ends lost 4 bases and 7 bases, in that order; junction bases with no gene match: 22. The CDR3 spells CASSSLPTGGWIPFNEAFF. The CDR3 DNA is TGTGCCAGCAGTTCACTACCCACAGGGGGCTGGATCCCTTTCAATGAAGCTTTCTTT.

This clonotype has just a few counts. The chain has TRBV12-3 or TRBV12-4 and TRBJ2-5, with D maybe TRBD2 (6 bases). This CDR3 comprises 15 residues. V was trimmed by 3 bases and J by 5 bases, leaving 16 bases between them. The CDR3: CASSLRLAFGETQYF. CDR3 nucleotides: TGTGCCAGCAGTTTGAGGCTAGCGTTCGGGGAGACCCAGTACTTC.

In its sample, this clonotype was seen a few times. CDR3 amino acids: CASSSTGTVLGEQYF. For the CDR3, the DNA is TGTGCCAGCAGCTCGACCGGGACAGTCCTTGGGGAGCAGTACTTC. This chain joins TRBV5-5 and TRBJ2-7; 7 bases are a match to TRBD1. Germline CDR1 is SGHKS and CDR2 is YYEKEE (reference sequence). The CDR3 contains 15 residues. V dropped 3 bases and J dropped 7; count of bases not matched to a gene: 13.

A few counts support this clonotype. The chain links TRBV27 to TRBJ2-1; D is uncertain. Trimming took off 9 bases at V and 16 bases at J, with 10 bases between the two ends. Germline V gives CDR1 MNHEY, CDR2 SMNVEV (reference sequence). The CDR3 runs to 8 residues. The CDR3 bases are TGTGCCAGTTTCGACTCCTTCTTC. Residues: CASFDSFF.

This chain links TRBV20-1 with TRBJ2-7, with D perhaps matching TRBD1 (5 bases). Trimming left V 6 bases short and J 4 bases short, with 10 bases between. Germline lookup yields CDR1 DFQATT and CDR2 SNEGSKA (reference sequence). This CDR3 has 11 residues. The CDR3: CSAPDRYEQYF. CDR3 nucleotide sequence: TGCAGTGCCCCTGACAGATACGAGCAGTACTTC.

The sample holds a few counts of this clonotype. This chain links TRBV5-6 with TRBJ2-5; D is perhaps TRBD1 or TRBD2 (5 bases each). The V end was cut by 3 bases, the J end by 0 bases, with 12 bases between. The germline V gene encodes CDR1 SGHDT and CDR2 YYEEEE. The CDR3 runs 15 residues. The CDR3 loop reads CASSWGPDYQETQYF. DNA of the CDR3: TGTGCCAGCAGCTGGGGACCGGACTACCAAGAGACCCAGTACTTC.

The chain employs TRBV6-5 and TRBJ2-2; D unresolved. V lost 2 bases and J 2 bases, leaving 9 bases between the germline ends. Germline V gives CDR1 MNHEY, CDR2 SVGAGI. The CDR3 extends over 15 amino acids. The CDR3 DNA reads TGTGCCAGCAGTTACATGGGCGGTAACACCGGGGAGCTGTTTTTT. Residues: CASSYMGGNTGELFF.

V gene TRBV6-1 combines with J gene TRBJ1-1; TRBD1 aligns across 9 bases. J lost 10 bases, V lost 6 bases, and 9 bases had no gene match. Germline V gene sequence: CDR1 MNHNS, CDR2 SASEGT. The CDR3 is 13 residues long. CDR3 amino acids: CASRPGTGRGAFF. CDR3 nucleotides: TGTGCCAGCAGACCCGGGACAGGGAGGGGAGCTTTCTTT.

This chain uses TRBV27 with TRBJ2-7, with D perhaps matching TRBD1 (5 bases). V shed 5 bases and J shed 1 base, with 12 bases lying between them. The CDR3 consists of 14 residues. Germline CDR1 reads MNHEY; CDR2 reads SMNVEV (reference sequence). The CDR3 sequence is CASSRARDSYEQYF. Written as DNA, the CDR3 is TGTGCCAGCAGTAGGGCCAGGGATTCCTACGAGCAGTACTTC.

Many counts were recorded for this clonotype. The V call is TRBV20-1, the J call TRBJ2-3; TRBD1 might be the D (6 bases). Trimming shortened V by 0 bases and J by 6 bases, and 16 bases separated the two germline ends. Germline CDR1 is DFQATT and CDR2 is SNEGSKA (reference sequence). This CDR3 has 15 amino acids. CDR3 region: CSARDWGRGRDTQYF. The DNA of the CDR3 is TGCAGTGCTAGAGACTGGGGGCGCGGCCGGGATACGCAGTATTTT.

In this sample, this clonotype turned up a few times. This chain joins TRBV6-1 and TRBJ2-2; 7 bases agree with TRBD1. Germline lookup yields CDR1 MNHNS and CDR2 SASEGT. J was trimmed by 5 bases and V by 4 bases; bases with no gene match: 22. The CDR3 is 20 amino acids. The CDR3 loop is CASSGNRDRGVSGRTGELFF. The CDR3, as DNA: TGTGCCAGCAGTGGCAACCGGGACAGAGGCGTATCGGGGCGGACCGGGGAGCTGTTTTTT.

This clonotype was detected only a few times. The chain couples TRBV20-1 to TRBJ2-7, with D possibly TRBD1 on 6 matching bases. The V and J ends lost 3 bases and 5 bases respectively, with 14 bases between them. Germline loops: CDR1 DFQATT, CDR2 SNEGSKA (reference sequence). The CDR3 loop spans 13 amino acids. Here the CDR3 DNA reads TGCAGTGCTAGGGGGAACAGGGACCACGAGCAGTACTTC. It specifies CSARGNRDHEQYF.

The J gene is TRBJ1-4, the V gene TRBV6-1; D gene uncertain. V was clipped by 8 bases and J by 3 bases, with 16 bases between them. The CDR3 has 15 amino acids. In germline, CDR1 is MNHNS, CDR2 SASEGT. This chain's CDR3 is CASRASGGANEKLFF. In nucleotides, the CDR3 is TGTGCCAGCCGGGCGTCCGGCGGGGCTAATGAAAAACTGTTTTTT.